The clone carrying this TCR beta chain was observed a handful of times. The antigen is not known. CDR3 length: 13 amino acids. The germline V gene has CDR1 SEHNR and CDR2 FQNEAQ (reference sequence). Trimming removed 5 bases from V and 3 bases from J, with 11 bases in between. RNA transcripts served as template for amplifying TCR beta CDR3 sequences. HTBI-primed first-round RT-PCR preceded second-round multiplex PCR. TCRdb independently ran MiXCR on the multiplex PCR reads; one entry per CDR3 protein. In the table there are some 750,000 distinct CDR3 sequences, around 40% of which are singletons. These data are taken from a study of Graves' ophthalmopathy and Graves' hyperthyroidism. The study's findings and limits: Most expanded clonotypes in thyroid above 0.001 frequency also showed up in blood.

Moderate-to-severe activity, CAS ≥3, NOSPECS ≥4 and a duration under 3 months were seen in donors with ophthalmopathy. Reliance was placed on clinical symptoms, serum thyroxine, TRAb, thyroid ultrasound and orbital computed tomography for diagnosis. An approximately 9.4 ml volume of fresh peripheral blood provided the PBMCs. Sequencing was carried out using peripheral blood. This receptor was identified in an adult man with Graves' ophthalmopathy. J is TRBJ2-7 and V is TRBV7-9; D is perhaps TRBD2 (5 bases). CDR3 in DNA: TGTGCCAGCAGCCGGGATACGGGCTACGAGCAGTACTTC. Its translation: CASSRDTGYEQYF. Based on the CDR3 plus reference TRBV7-9 and TRBJ2-7, the full variable domain is DTGVSQNPRHKITKRGQNVTFRCDPISEHNRLYWYRQTLGQGPEFLTYFQNEAQLEKSRLLSDRFSAERPKGSFSTLEIQRTEQGDSAMYLCASSRDTGYEQYFGPGTRLTVT.